This T cell receptor (beta chain) is from a study of cytomegalovirus exposure and HLA in healthy donors. Trimming removed 0 bases at V and 7 bases at J, with 13 bases between. Germline loops: CDR1 MGHRA, CDR2 YSYEKL. The CDR3 is made up of 15 amino acids. The PCR made use of 60 Vbeta and 13 Jbeta primers. TCRdb's table, derived via immunoSEQ multiplex PCR, lists solely in-frame clones and lacks some. The sample has 140,000 to 150,000 clones, more than 9.5% seen once. This receptor was taken from a man between 50 and 59 years old in good health and CMV-seronegative. The V call is TRBV4-1, the J call TRBJ1-5, with D uncertain. The sequencing input was PBMCs. This chain's CDR3 is CASSQDLRVDQPQHF. The CDR3 nucleotides read TGCGCCAGCAGCCAAGATCTCCGGGTAGACCAGCCCCAGCATTTT.